The entry below describes one T cell receptor beta chain. These data are taken from a study of blood T cell repertoires in COVID-19. For the study at large: The United States, Italy and Spain supplied acute and convalescent COVID-19 samples.

Germline CDR1 SEHNR, CDR2 FQNEAQ (reference sequence). This CDR3 has 17 amino acids. Germline trimming cut 5 bases from V and 1 base from J; bases unmatched to any gene: 9. Method: immunoSEQ multiplex PCR; TCRdb's copy keeps in-frame clones and lacks some. The table includes approximately 220,000 clones, 82% detected once. V is TRBV7-9 and J is TRBJ1-5, with 9 positions matching TRBD1. The TCR was taken from a woman in her 70s with acute or convalescent COVID-19. The material sequenced was peripheral blood. The CDR3 reads CASSQTGGIGSNQPQHF. The CDR3 DNA is TGTGCCAGCAGCCAAACAGGGGGCATTGGGAGCAATCAGCCCCAGCATTTT.